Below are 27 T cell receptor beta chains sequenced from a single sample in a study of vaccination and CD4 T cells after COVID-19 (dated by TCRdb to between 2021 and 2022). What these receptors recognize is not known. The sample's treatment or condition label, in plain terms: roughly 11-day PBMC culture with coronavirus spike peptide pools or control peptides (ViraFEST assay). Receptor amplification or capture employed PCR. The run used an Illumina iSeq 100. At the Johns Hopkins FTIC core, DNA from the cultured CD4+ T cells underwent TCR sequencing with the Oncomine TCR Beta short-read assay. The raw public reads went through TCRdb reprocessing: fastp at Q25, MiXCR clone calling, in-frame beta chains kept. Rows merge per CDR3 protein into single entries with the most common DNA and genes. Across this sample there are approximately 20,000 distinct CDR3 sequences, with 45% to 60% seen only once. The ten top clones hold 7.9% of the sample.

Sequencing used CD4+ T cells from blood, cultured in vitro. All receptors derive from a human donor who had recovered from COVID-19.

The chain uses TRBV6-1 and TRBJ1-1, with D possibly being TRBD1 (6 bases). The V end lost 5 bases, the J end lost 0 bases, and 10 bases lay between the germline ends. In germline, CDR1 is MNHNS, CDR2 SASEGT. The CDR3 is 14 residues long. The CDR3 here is CASSRGHLNTEAFF. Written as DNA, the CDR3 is TGTGCCAGCAGTCGGGGACACTTGAACACTGAAGCTTTCTTT.

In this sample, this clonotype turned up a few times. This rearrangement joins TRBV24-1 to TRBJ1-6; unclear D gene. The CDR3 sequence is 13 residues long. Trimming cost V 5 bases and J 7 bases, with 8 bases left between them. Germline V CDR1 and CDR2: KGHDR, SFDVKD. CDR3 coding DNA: TGTGCCACCAGTGGTGGGTGGAATTCACCCCTCCACTTT. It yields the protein CATSGGWNSPLHF.

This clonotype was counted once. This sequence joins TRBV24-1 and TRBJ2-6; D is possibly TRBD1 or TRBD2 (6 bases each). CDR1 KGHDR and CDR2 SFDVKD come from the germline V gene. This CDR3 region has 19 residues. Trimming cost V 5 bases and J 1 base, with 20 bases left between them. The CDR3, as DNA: TGTGCCACCAGTGCCCCAGACGGGGGCGCGGGGTCTGGGGCCAACGTCCTGACTTTC. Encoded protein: CATSAPDGGAGSGANVLTF.

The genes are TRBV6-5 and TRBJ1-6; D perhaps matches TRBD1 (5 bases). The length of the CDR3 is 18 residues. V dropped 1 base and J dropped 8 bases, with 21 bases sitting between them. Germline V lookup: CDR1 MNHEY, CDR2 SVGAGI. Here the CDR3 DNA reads TGTGCCAGCAGTTACTTTTCCACACAAGGGGTCATGGATTCACCCCTCCACTTT. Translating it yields CASSYFSTQGVMDSPLHF.

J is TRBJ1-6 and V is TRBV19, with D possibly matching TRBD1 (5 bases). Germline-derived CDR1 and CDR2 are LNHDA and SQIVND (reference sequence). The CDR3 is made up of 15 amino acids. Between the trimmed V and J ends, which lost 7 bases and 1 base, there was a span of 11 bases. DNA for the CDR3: TGTGCCAGTATGCAGGGCCGGTCCTATAATTCACCCCTCCACTTT. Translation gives CASMQGRSYNSPLHF.

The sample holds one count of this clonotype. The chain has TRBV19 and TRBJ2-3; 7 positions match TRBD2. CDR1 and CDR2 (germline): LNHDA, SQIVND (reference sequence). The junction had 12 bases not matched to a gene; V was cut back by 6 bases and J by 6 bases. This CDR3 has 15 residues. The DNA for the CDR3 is TGTGCCAGTAGGCCGGGTAGCGGGCTGTACGATACGCAGTATTTT. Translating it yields CASRPGSGLYDTQYF.

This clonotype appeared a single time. CDR3 protein: CASSLEPGLNTIYF. CDR3 coding DNA: TGTGCCAGCAGTTTAGAGCCCGGTTTAAACACCATATATTTT. The chain links TRBV12-3 or TRBV12-4 to TRBJ1-3; D unclear. Trimming took 1 base from V and 6 from J, leaving 10 bases between them. The CDR3 runs 14 residues.

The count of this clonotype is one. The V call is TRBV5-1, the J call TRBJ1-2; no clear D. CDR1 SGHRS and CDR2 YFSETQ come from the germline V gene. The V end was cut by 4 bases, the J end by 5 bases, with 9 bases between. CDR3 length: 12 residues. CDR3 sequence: CASSPEEYGYTF. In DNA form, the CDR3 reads TGCGCCAGCAGCCCGGAGGAGTATGGCTACACCTTC.

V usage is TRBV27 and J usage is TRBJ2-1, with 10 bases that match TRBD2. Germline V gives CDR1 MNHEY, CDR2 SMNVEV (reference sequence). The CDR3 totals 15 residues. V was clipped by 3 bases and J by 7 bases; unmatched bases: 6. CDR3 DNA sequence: TGTGCCAGCAGTTTTGTGGGTAGCGGGAGGAATGAGCAGTTCTTC. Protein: CASSFVGSGRNEQFF.

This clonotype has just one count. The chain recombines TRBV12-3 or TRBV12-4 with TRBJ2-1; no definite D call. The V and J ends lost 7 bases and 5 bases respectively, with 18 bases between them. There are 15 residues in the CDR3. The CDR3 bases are TGTGCCAGCACCATAGGTTTTGGGGATGACAATGAGCAGTTCTTC. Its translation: CASTIGFGDDNEQFF.

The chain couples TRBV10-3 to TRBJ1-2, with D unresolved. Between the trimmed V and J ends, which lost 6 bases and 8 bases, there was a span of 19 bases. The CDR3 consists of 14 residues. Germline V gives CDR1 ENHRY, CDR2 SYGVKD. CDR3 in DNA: TGTGCCATCAGCCGACAATTAGGAGTGGAGGGCTACACCTTC. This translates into CAISRQLGVEGYTF.

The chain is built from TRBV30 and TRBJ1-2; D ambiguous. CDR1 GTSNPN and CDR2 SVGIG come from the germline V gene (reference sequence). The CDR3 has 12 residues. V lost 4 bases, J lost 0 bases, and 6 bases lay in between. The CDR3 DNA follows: TGTGCCTGGACCGATGCTAACTATGGCTACACCTTC. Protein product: CAWTDANYGYTF.

The CDR3 sequence is CASSLFSGANTGELFF. The CDR3 DNA sequence: TGTGCCAGCAGTTTATTCAGCGGGGCGAACACCGGGGAGCTGTTTTTT. The V gene is TRBV28, the J gene TRBJ2-2, with 7 bases matching TRBD2. CDR1 is MDHEN, CDR2 SYDVKM, per germline. This CDR3 has 16 amino acids. V dropped 1 base and J dropped 0; count of bases not matched to a gene: 2.

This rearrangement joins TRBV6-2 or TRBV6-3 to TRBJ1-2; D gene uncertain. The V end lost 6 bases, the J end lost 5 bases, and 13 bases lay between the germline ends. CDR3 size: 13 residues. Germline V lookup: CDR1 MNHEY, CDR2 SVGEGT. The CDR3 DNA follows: TGTGCCAGCAGCAATGGGCCGTCATATGGCTACACCTTC. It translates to CASSNGPSYGYTF.

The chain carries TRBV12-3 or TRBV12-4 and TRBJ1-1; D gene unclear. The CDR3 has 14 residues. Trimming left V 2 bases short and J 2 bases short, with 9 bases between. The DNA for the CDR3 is TGTGCCAGCAGTTTATCGTCAGCTAACACTGAAGCTTTCTTT. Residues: CASSLSSANTEAFF.

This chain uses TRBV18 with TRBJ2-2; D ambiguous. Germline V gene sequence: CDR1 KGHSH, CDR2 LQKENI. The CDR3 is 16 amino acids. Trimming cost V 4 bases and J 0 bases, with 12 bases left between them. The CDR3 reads CASSRTGQANTGELFF. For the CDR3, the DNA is TGTGCCAGCTCACGTACCGGGCAGGCGAACACCGGGGAGCTGTTTTTT.

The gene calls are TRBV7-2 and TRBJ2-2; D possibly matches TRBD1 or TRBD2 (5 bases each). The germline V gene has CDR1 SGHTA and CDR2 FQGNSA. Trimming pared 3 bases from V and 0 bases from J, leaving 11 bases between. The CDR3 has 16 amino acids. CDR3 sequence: CASSFGGPPNTGELFF. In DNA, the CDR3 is TGTGCCAGCAGCTTTGGGGGACCCCCGAACACCGGGGAGCTGTTTTTT. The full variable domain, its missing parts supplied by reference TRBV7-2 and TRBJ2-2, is GAGVSQSPSNKVTEKGKDVELRCDPISGHTALYWYRQSLGQGLEFLIYFQGNSAPDKSGLPSDRFSAERTGGSVSTLTIQRTQQEDSAVYLCASSFGGPPNTGELFFGEGSRLTVL.

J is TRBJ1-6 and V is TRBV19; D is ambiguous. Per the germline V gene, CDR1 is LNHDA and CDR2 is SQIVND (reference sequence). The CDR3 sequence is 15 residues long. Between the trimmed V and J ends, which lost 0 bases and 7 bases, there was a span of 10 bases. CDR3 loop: CASSIDWARNSPLHF. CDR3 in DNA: TGTGCCAGTAGTATAGATTGGGCGAGGAATTCACCCCTCCACTTT.

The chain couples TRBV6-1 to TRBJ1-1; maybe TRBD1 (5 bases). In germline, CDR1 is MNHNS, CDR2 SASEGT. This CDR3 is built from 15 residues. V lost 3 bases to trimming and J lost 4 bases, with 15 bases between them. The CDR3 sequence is CASSESGGRITEAFF. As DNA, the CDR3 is TGTGCCAGCAGTGAGTCCGGGGGAAGGATCACTGAAGCTTTCTTT.

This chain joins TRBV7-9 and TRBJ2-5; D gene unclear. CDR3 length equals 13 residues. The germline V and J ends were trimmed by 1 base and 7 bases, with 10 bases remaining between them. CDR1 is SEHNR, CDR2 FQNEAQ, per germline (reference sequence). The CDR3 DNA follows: TGTGCCAGCAGCTTAGACTCGTACGGGACCCAGTACTTC. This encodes CASSLDSYGTQYF.

The CDR3 sequence is CSAAQGPYGYTF. DNA of the CDR3: TGCAGTGCTGCTCAGGGCCCCTATGGCTACACCTTC. V and J are TRBV20-1 and TRBJ1-2; weak D call: TRBD1 (5 bases). CDR3 length equals 12 residues. V lost 5 bases and J 4 bases, leaving 11 bases between the germline ends. CDR1 DFQATT and CDR2 SNEGSKA come from the germline V gene (reference sequence).

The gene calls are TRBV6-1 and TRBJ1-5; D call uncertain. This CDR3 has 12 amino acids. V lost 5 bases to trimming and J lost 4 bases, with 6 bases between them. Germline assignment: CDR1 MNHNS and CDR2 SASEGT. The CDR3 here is CASSRGNQPQHF. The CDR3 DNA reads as TGTGCCAGCAGTAGAGGGAATCAGCCCCAGCATTTT.

The CDR3 nucleotides read TGTGCCTTCCAAGATCCCGGGACTCCCCACGAGCAGTACTTC. It encodes CAFQDPGTPHEQYF. This chain uses TRBV30 with TRBJ2-7, with D perhaps TRBD2 (6 bases). Trimming removed 7 bases at V and 5 bases at J, with 21 bases between. The CDR3 length is 14 residues. Germline lookup yields CDR1 GTSNPN and CDR2 SVGIG (reference sequence). Supplemented by reference TRBV30 and TRBJ2-7, the full variable domain reads SQTIHQWPATLVQPVGSPLSLECTVEGTSNPNLYWYRQAAGRGLQLLFYSVGIGQISSEVPQNLSASRPQDRQFILSSKKLLLSDSGFYLCAFQDPGTPHEQYFGPGTRLTVT.

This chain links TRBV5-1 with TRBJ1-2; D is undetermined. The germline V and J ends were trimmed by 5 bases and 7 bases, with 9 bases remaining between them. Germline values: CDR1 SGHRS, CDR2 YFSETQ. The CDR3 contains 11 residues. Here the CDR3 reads CASSNDRGYTF. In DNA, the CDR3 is TGCGCCAGCAGTAATGACCGTGGCTACACCTTC.

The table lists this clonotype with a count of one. CDR3 loop: CASLLSGEQYF. Here the CDR3 DNA reads TGTGCCAGCCTACTTTCTGGCGAGCAGTACTTC. This rearrangement joins TRBV2 to TRBJ2-7; no clear D gene. Per germline, CDR1 SNHLY and CDR2 FYNNEI. The CDR3 is 11 amino acids. V lost 8 bases and J 6 bases, leaving 11 bases between the germline ends. Together with reference TRBV2 and TRBJ2-7, the CDR3 gives the full variable domain: EPEVTQTPSHQVTQMGQEVILRCVPISNHLYFYWYRQILGQKVEFLVSFYNNEISEKSEIFDDQFSVERPDGSNFTLKIRSTKLEDSAMYFCASLLSGEQYFGPGTRLTVT.

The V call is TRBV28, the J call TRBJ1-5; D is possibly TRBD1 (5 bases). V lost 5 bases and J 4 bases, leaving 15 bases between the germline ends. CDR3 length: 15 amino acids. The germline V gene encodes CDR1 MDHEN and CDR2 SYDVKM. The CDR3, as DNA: TGTGCCAGCAGTCCCCCGGGGGGTTTGAATCAGCCCCAGCATTTT. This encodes CASSPPGGLNQPQHF. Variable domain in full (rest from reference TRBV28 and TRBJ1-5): DVKVTQSSRYLVKRTGEKVFLECVQDMDHENMFWYRQDPGLGLRLIYFSYDVKMKEKGDIPEGYSVSREKKERFSLILESASTNQTSMYLCASSPPGGLNQPQHFGDGTRLSIL.

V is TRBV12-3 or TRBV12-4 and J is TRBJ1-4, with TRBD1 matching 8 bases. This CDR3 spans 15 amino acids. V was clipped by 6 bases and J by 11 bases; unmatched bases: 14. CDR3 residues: CASSRQGKIFGKLFF. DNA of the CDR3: TGTGCCAGCAGCCGACAGGGGAAGATCTTTGGGAAACTGTTTTTT.